This T cell receptor beta chain was retrieved from a study of regulatory dendritic cells for organ transplantation (dated by TCRdb to 2017 to 2019). About the full investigation: The TCRbeta repertoires of sorted naive and memory CD4+ and CD8+ T cells were sequenced before and after allostimulation with regulatory or mature dendritic cells. Overall study results and their limits: In both subjects, allostimulation led to expansion of memory CD8+ clones, though the expansion induced by regulatory dendritic cells appeared to be more limited than that induced by mature dendritic cells. Among the resting subsets, the most alloreactive TCR clonotypes were found in memory CD8+ T cells. The repertoires of naive CD4+ and CD8+ T cells were highly diverse, while memory cell repertoires were less diverse, with memory CD8+ cells being the most oligoclonal. Sequencing was done in only a couple of subjects, and the authors reported considerable heterogeneity between individuals in the alloreactive memory CD8+ T cell pool.

FACS was used to sort naive T cells as CD45RA+ cells and memory T cells as CD45RO+ CD4+ or CD8+ cells. The T cells used for TCR sequencing were obtained from a couple of healthy control subjects. Unstimulated sorted T cell subsets were used as baseline controls for the mixed lymphocyte reactions. Genomic DNA was extracted with the Qiagen DNeasy Blood & Tissue Kit. Trimmed from V: 1 base; trimmed from J: 5 bases; junction bases lacking a gene match: 2. Spanning cysteine to phenylalanine, the CDR3 consists of 14 amino acids. The only DNA kept is the CDR3, 42 bases in frame from the first base. In the germline V gene (reference sequence), CDR1 corresponds to LNHNV and CDR2 to YYDKDF. A multiplexed two-step PCR with Vbeta-specific forward primers and Jbeta-specific reverse primers was used to amplify the TCRbeta CDR3 regions. TCRbeta libraries were sequenced on an Illumina instrument through the immunoSEQ service. In the paper's pipeline: IMGT annotation was used to assign V, D and J genes, and synthetic CDR3 analogues were used to correct counts for multiplex PCR bias. In the immunoSEQ Analyzer, repertoire clonality was calculated as one minus normalized Shannon entropy. Whether a clone counted as expanded was decided by Fisher's exact test with Benjamini-Hochberg false discovery rate control and a two-tailed cutoff of P<0.01. TCRdb mirrors the immuneACCESS table, restricted to in-frame sequences. Some clones are absent from its copies; in checked studies, under half trace to an unresolved V gene, and the reason for the others is unknown. Clonal size and the V and J genes are those of that table, whereas D and trimming came from the DNA. The sample table shows about 38,000 clones, and under 95% are seen once. The top ten clonotypes cover around 0.11% of the sample.

Turning to this clone: This receptor's antigen is unknown. Base qualities are not at hand, and no much larger clone is one base apart.

The material sequenced was naive CD8+ T cells from blood. What the cell subset or site label conveys for this sample: CD45RA+ naive T cells. The chain is made from TRBV15 and TRBJ1-5, and 7 junction bases match TRBD1. The clonotype comes from a human donor in good health. The DNA reads as follows: TGTGCCACCAGCAGAGTCAGGGGGGATCAGCCCCAGCATTTT. Translated, this is CATSRVRGDQPQHF.